The clone carrying this T cell receptor (beta chain) was recorded a few times. Its antigen is unknown. MiXCR was run by TCRdb on the 5' RACE reads, yielding one entry per CDR3 protein. The sample includes roughly 340,000 distinct CDR3 sequences, roughly 15% seen only once; the top ten take more than 20%. The sample comes from a study of T-cell memory formation after mild COVID-19. Background on the study: Each donor largely had its own TCR clusters. Findings of the study overall: For contracting clones, CD4+ ones sat mainly in CM and EM, CD8+ in EMRA. Unconfirmed was the SARS-CoV-2 specificity of second-wave clones that peaked on day 37. Within pre-infection memory, some responding clones were found, suggesting cross-reactive memory joined.

Material: PBMCs or a T cell subset sorted from them (not recorded which). The TCR was taken from a man aged 18 to 30 who had mild COVID-19 (a few samples of this study predate the infection). Cell type and time point are not known.

CDR3 protein: CAWSVRVGTAYNSPLHF. As DNA, the CDR3 is TGTGCCTGGAGTGTACGGGTCGGGACAGCGTATAATTCACCCCTCCACTTT. The chain is built from TRBV30 and TRBJ1-6, with 7 bases lining up with TRBD1. Germline assignment: CDR1 GTSNPN and CDR2 SVGIG (reference sequence). The CDR3 sequence is 17 residues long. The J segment lost 4 bases and the V segment lost 0 bases, leaving 9 bases of the junction unmatched. Full variable domain (missing parts from reference TRBV30 and TRBJ1-6): SQTIHQWPATLVQPVGSPLSLECTVEGTSNPNLYWYRQAAGRGLQLLFYSVGIGQISSEVPQNLSASRPQDRQFILSSKKLLLSDSGFYLCAWSVRVGTAYNSPLHFGNGTRLTVT.